Each of the 32 T cell receptor beta chains below was sequenced from the same sample in a study of blood T cells in healthy people across ages. Using a J-beta primer mix together with a sample-barcoded 5' primer, a second PCR was run for about 6 to 11 cycles. TCRdb reprocessed the 5' RACE reads with MiXCR, giving one entry per CDR3 protein. The sample holds 650,000 to 950,000 distinct CDR3 sequences, under 55% seen once. The sequencing sample was made of blood. The origin of the receptors is a man aged 55-75 years in good health.

The V and J genes are TRBV27 and TRBJ1-2, with D perhaps TRBD1 (5 bases). The germline V gene has CDR1 MNHEY and CDR2 SMNVEV (reference sequence). The CDR3 has 15 residues. Trimming pared 4 bases from V and 6 bases from J, leaving 18 bases between. CDR3 sequence: CASSSLQKGFHGYTF. The CDR3, as DNA: TGTGCCAGCAGTTCCCTCCAAAAGGGGTTTCATGGCTACACCTTC.

This clonotype came up once. Possible read error: a much larger clone is one base away. This chain uses TRBV29-1 with TRBJ2-5; 7 bases map to TRBD2. This CDR3 has 13 residues. Germline V lookup: CDR1 SQVTM, CDR2 ANQGSEA. Here the CDR3 reads CSVEGLSQETRYF. The DNA of the CDR3 is TGCAGCGTTGAGGGACTAAGCCAAGAGACCCGGTACTTC.

This chain uses TRBV6-2 or TRBV6-3 with TRBJ1-2, with a tentative D call TRBD1 (6 bases). This CDR3 has 17 amino acids. Trimming shortened V by 4 bases and J by 4 bases, and 22 bases separated the two germline ends. Germline V gene data show CDR1 as MNHEY and CDR2 as SVGEGT. CDR3 bases: TGTGCCAGCAGTTTTACAGGGTTGGTCCGCGTGGGCTATGGCTACACCTTC. It translates to CASSFTGLVRVGYGYTF.

CDR3 nucleotide sequence: TGTGCCAGCAGCTTACGCGGGGGGGCCGAAGATACGCAGTATTTT. Protein: CASSLRGGAEDTQYF. This chain connects TRBV7-2 to TRBJ2-3; 9 nucleotides line up with TRBD2. CDR1 SGHTA and CDR2 FQGNSA come from the germline V gene. V gave up 2 bases and J gave up 5 bases; unmatched junction bases: 5. The CDR3 is 15 residues long.

The chain has TRBV5-4 and TRBJ2-1; D might be TRBD1 (5 bases). TRBJ2-7 explains the end of the DNA better; the J call may be wrong. This CDR3 region has 14 residues. Looked up from germline, CDR1 is SGHNT and CDR2 is YYREEE (reference sequence). The chain's CDR3 is CASSTKGAYNEQYF. CDR3 in DNA: TGTGCCAGCAGCACGAAAGGGGCCTACAATGAGCAGTACTTC.

This chain connects TRBV27 to TRBJ2-3; D could derive from TRBD1 or TRBD2 (5 bases each). The ends were cut back, 5 bases at V and 13 bases at J, with 19 bases in the middle. CDR1 is MNHEY and CDR2 is SMNVEV in the germline V gene (reference sequence). The CDR3 contains 13 residues. Here the CDR3 reads CASSPLEGSSKYF. CDR3 nucleotides: TGTGCCAGCAGTCCCCTCGAGGGGTCATCTAAGTATTTT.

The chain combines TRBV7-2 with TRBJ2-3, with 10 bases fitting TRBD2. The ends lost 2 bases at V and 0 bases at J; junction bases unmatched: 8. This CDR3 spans 18 amino acids. The germline V gene encodes CDR1 SGHTA and CDR2 FQGNSA. The CDR3 region is CASSLNGAGGTSTDTQYF. The DNA of the CDR3 is TGTGCCAGCAGCTTAAACGGAGCGGGGGGGACTAGCACAGATACGCAGTATTTT.

Turning to this clonotype: This clone may be a read error of a much larger clone one base away. No conserved phenylalanine or tryptophan ends this CDR3, so it is likely a read error. The chain employs TRBV11-2 and TRBJ1-1; tentatively, D is TRBD1 (5 bases). This CDR3 spans 15 amino acids. Trimming removed 0 bases at V and 0 bases at J, with 8 bases between. The germline V gene has CDR1 SGHAT and CDR2 FQNNGV. CDR3 nucleotide sequence: TGTGCCAGCAGCTTAGATCCGGACATGAACACTGAAGCTTTCATT. Its protein is CASSLDPDMNTEAFI.

In this sample, this clonotype turned up many times. A much larger clone lies a single base off, so this may be a read error. The V and J genes are TRBV27 and TRBJ2-2; no definite D call. The CDR3 has 15 residues. Germline V gives CDR1 MNHEY, CDR2 SMNVEV (reference sequence). Trimming took off 0 bases at V and 0 bases at J, with 5 bases between the two ends. CDR3 amino acids: CASSLSCSNTGELFF. CDR3 nucleotides: TGTGCCAGCAGTTTATCCTGTTCGAACACCGGGGAGCTGTTTTTT.

In DNA form, the CDR3 reads TGCAGTGCTAGCTCCAGGACAGGGGCCCAAGAGACCCAGTACTTC. This encodes CSASSRTGAQETQYF. J is TRBJ2-5 and V is TRBV20-1, with 9 bases aligning to TRBD1. Unmatched junction bases numbered 6, after V lost 3 bases and J lost 1 base. The germline gives CDR1 DFQATT, CDR2 SNEGSKA (reference sequence). This CDR3 comprises 15 residues.

Concerning this clonotype: The CDR3 does not end in the conserved phenylalanine or tryptophan, so this is likely a read error. This rearrangement joins TRBV29-1 to TRBJ2-5; no firm D call. The CDR3 spans 10 residues. Germline CDR1 is SQVTM and CDR2 is ANQGSEA. V lost 7 bases, J lost 2 bases, and 5 bases lay in between. The CDR3: CSAQQETQYL. CDR3 coding DNA: TGCAGCGCCCAACAAGAGACCCAGTACTTA.

There are a few counts of this clonotype. CDR3 nucleotide sequence: TGCAGTGCCACAGCGGGGGCCTTCACCGGGGAGCTGTTTTTT. This translates into CSATAGAFTGELFF. The chain combines TRBV20-1 with TRBJ2-2, with TRBD2 matching 8 bases. The CDR3 extends over 14 amino acids. The V gene's germline CDR1 is DFQATT and CDR2 SNEGSKA (reference sequence). After removal of 6 bases from V and 4 bases from J, the junction contained 7 bases not matched to a gene.

This clonotype showed up just a few times. The chain links TRBV6-6 to TRBJ2-7; TRBD2 is a possible D gene (5 bases). The germline V gene has CDR1 MNHNY and CDR2 SVGAGI (reference sequence). Trimming pared 2 bases from V and 2 bases from J, leaving 13 bases between. The CDR3 has 15 residues. CDR3 residues: CASSYAAADAYEQYF. As DNA, the CDR3 is TGTGCCAGCAGTTACGCAGCAGCGGATGCCTACGAGCAGTACTTC.

The chain employs TRBV12-3 or TRBV12-4 and TRBJ2-2; 7 nucleotides line up with TRBD1. The CDR3 consists of 12 residues. The V gene end was trimmed by 7 bases and the J gene end by 9 bases; junction bases not matched to a gene: 5. The CDR3 sequence is CASIVRGWELFF. The CDR3 coding sequence is TGTGCCAGCATTGTCAGGGGGTGGGAGCTGTTTTTT.

The chain links TRBV18 to TRBJ1-2, with D maybe TRBD1 (6 bases). CDR1 is KGHSH, CDR2 LQKENI, per germline. The CDR3 is made up of 15 amino acids. V was cut by 4 bases and J by 3 bases, with 15 bases left in between. CDR3 region: CASSQDQGLYYGYTF. The CDR3 DNA sequence: TGTGCCAGCTCACAAGACCAGGGGCTATACTATGGCTACACCTTC.

This clonotype was counted a single time. This rearrangement joins TRBV5-1 to TRBJ1-4; 7 nucleotides line up with TRBD1. The CDR3 totals 16 residues. CDR1 and CDR2 (germline): SGHRS, YFSETQ. V lost 4 bases, J lost 0 bases, and 6 bases stayed unmatched. CDR3: CASSRTGVSTNEKLFF. The CDR3, as DNA: TGCGCCAGCAGCCGAACAGGGGTATCAACTAATGAAAAACTGTTTTTT.

About this clonotype itself: The junction departs from the called germline gene at one end, perhaps through a read error. The V call is TRBV4-3, the J call TRBJ1-2, with 12 bases that match TRBD1. Germline lookup yields CDR1 LGHNA and CDR2 YSLEER. The CDR3 covers 14 residues. CDR3 sequence: CASSAGTGGPGCTF. In DNA form, the CDR3 reads TGCGCCAGCAGCGCCGGGACAGGGGGCCCGGGCTGCACCTTC.

This clonotype occurred many times. The chain uses TRBV12-3 or TRBV12-4 and TRBJ2-7; tentatively, D is TRBD1 (6 bases). V lost 6 bases and J lost 2, with 14 bases in between. This CDR3 has 14 residues. In DNA, the CDR3 is TGTGCCAGCAGAAAAGCTTCAGGGGCCTACGAGCAGTACTTC. Amino acids: CASRKASGAYEQYF.

This sequence joins TRBV5-6 and TRBJ2-1, with unresolved D. Germline loops: CDR1 SGHDT, CDR2 YYEEEE. Trimming removed 5 bases from V and 1 base from J, with 16 bases in between. The CDR3 runs to 16 residues. The CDR3 bases are TGTGCCAGCAGAGTTGGGCAGGCGGTTTCCTACAATGAGCAGTTCTTC. It yields the protein CASRVGQAVSYNEQFF.

This chain joins TRBV4-1 and TRBJ2-7, with D uncertain. The length of the CDR3 is 14 residues. The germline gives CDR1 MGHRA, CDR2 YSYEKL. The ends were cut back, 1 base at V and 0 bases at J, with 7 bases in the middle. CDR3: CASSQVHSSYEQYF. Here the CDR3 DNA reads TGCGCCAGCAGCCAAGTTCACAGCTCCTACGAGCAGTACTTC.

The J gene is TRBJ1-5, the V gene TRBV20-1, with D unclear. Germline assignment: CDR1 DFQATT and CDR2 SNEGSKA (reference sequence). V lost 1 base and J 3 bases, leaving 13 bases between the germline ends. The CDR3 extends over 15 amino acids. This CDR3 is CSARAESPYNQPQHF. DNA for the CDR3: TGCAGTGCTAGAGCGGAGAGCCCGTACAATCAGCCCCAGCATTTT.

This chain links TRBV21-1 with TRBJ1-2; the DNA was not compared with TRBD1, the D call given in the table. TRBV21-1 has pseudogene status. CDR3 size: 13 residues. CDR3 region: CASSGGQLYGYTF. CDR3 DNA: TGTGCCAGCAGCGGAGGACAGCTCTATGGCTACACCTTC.

The chain carries TRBV11-3 and TRBJ1-1, with 8 bases aligning to TRBD1. Germline-derived CDR1 and CDR2 are SGHNT and YENEEA. The CDR3 loop spans 15 amino acids. V dropped 4 bases and J dropped 0; count of bases not matched to a gene: 4. The CDR3, as DNA: TGTGCCAGCAGCTCGAGGACAGGGTTGAACACTGAAGCTTTCTTT. Protein: CASSSRTGLNTEAFF.

The chain has TRBV9 and TRBJ2-3; D possibly uses TRBD1 or TRBD2 (5 bases each). The CDR3 loop spans 17 amino acids. The V and J ends lost 0 bases and 1 base respectively, with 15 bases between them. Germline V CDR1 and CDR2: SGDLS, YYNGEE. DNA for the CDR3: TGTGCCAGCAGCGTAGCTGAACGGGGCGCGGGCACAGATACGCAGTATTTT. Translated: CASSVAERGAGTDTQYF.

Concerning this clonotype itself: A read error may explain this, as a much larger clone is one base away. The chain joins TRBV20-1 to TRBJ2-7; the D gene is possibly TRBD2 (5 bases). The CDR3 totals 13 residues. CDR1 DFQATT and CDR2 SNEGSKA come from the germline V gene (reference sequence). Trimming left V 3 bases short and J 8 bases short, with 17 bases between. CDR3 residues: CSASYRGLVKQYF. DNA for the CDR3: TGCAGTGCTAGTTACCGGGGTTTGGTCAAGCAGTACTTC.

The V call is TRBV5-4, the J call TRBJ2-1; the D gene could be TRBD1 or TRBD2 (6 bases each). Germline V gene lookup returns CDR1 SGHNT and CDR2 YYREEE (reference sequence). The CDR3 has 14 residues. The ends were cut back, 4 bases at V and 5 bases at J, with 13 bases in the middle. The CDR3 coding sequence is TGTGCCAGCAGCGTGCGGGACACAGACAATGAGCAGTTCTTC. As protein: CASSVRDTDNEQFF.

This clonotype occurred a few times. V gene TRBV11-2 combines with J gene TRBJ2-5; 9 positions match TRBD2. The CDR3 spans 15 residues. After removal of 4 bases from V and 2 bases from J, the junction contained 5 bases not matched to a gene. In germline, CDR1 is SGHAT, CDR2 FQNNGV. The CDR3 DNA reads TGTGCCAGCAGCTATAGCGGGGGAGCACAAGAGACCCAGTACTTC. Translated: CASSYSGGAQETQYF.

This clonotype was seen a handful of times. J is TRBJ2-7 and V is TRBV4-3; D unclear. CDR1 is LGHNA, CDR2 YSLEER, per germline. The CDR3 contains 15 residues. The germline V and J ends were trimmed by 1 base and 3 bases, with 13 bases remaining between them. The chain's CDR3 is CASSQAGRVGYEQYF. DNA of the CDR3: TGCGCCAGCAGCCAAGCGGGTCGGGTCGGCTACGAGCAGTACTTC.

The chain joins TRBV7-2 to TRBJ1-5; 7 nucleotides line up with TRBD1. J lost 4 bases, V lost 2 bases, and 8 bases had no gene match. CDR1 and CDR2 from the germline V gene are SGHTA and FQGNSA. The CDR3 is 16 residues long. The CDR3 loop is CASSLSPGTANQPQHF. DNA for the CDR3: TGTGCCAGCAGCTTATCGCCCGGGACAGCAAATCAGCCCCAGCATTTT.

V gene TRBV5-5 combines with J gene TRBJ1-2, with D tentatively TRBD1 (5 bases). Germline CDR1 SGHKS, CDR2 YYEKEE (reference sequence). CDR3 length equals 16 residues. Trimming cost V 0 bases and J 2 bases, with 14 bases left between them. The CDR3 DNA reads TGTGCCAGCAGCTTGGGACCCTCGCGGGGGAACTATGGCTACACCTTC. This gives the protein CASSLGPSRGNYGYTF.

Only a few counts were recorded for this clonotype. V gene TRBV10-3 combines with J gene TRBJ2-7; 8 positions agree with TRBD2. The CDR3 consists of 15 residues. Germline CDR1 is ENHRY and CDR2 is SYGVKD. The J segment lost 7 bases and the V segment lost 6 bases, leaving 14 bases of the junction unmatched. The CDR3 protein is CAISGGGLSTNEQYF. In nucleotides, the CDR3 is TGTGCCATCAGCGGGGGGGGACTAAGTACAAATGAGCAGTACTTC.

V gene TRBV9 combines with J gene TRBJ2-3, with D possibly TRBD2 on 6 matching bases. The V gene lost 0 bases and the J gene lost 3 bases, with 17 bases spanning the gap. The CDR3 covers 17 residues. In germline, CDR1 is SGDLS, CDR2 YYNGEE. The CDR3 DNA reads TGTGCCAGCAGCGTAGCCGCGGGACCCATGGGGACAGATACGCAGTATTTT. It translates to CASSVAAGPMGTDTQYF.